The sample holds a few counts of the clone carrying this TCR beta chain. The antigen remains undetermined. This sample stems from a study of T cells after yellow fever vaccination. Whole-study results and caveats: The booster saw the reappearance of most primary-vaccination clones (roughly 96% CD4, roughly 87% CD8).

Germline CDR1 and CDR2: KGHDR and SFDVKD. The CDR3 is made up of 15 amino acids. Trimming took 10 bases from V and 4 from J, leaving 19 bases between them. MiXCR, run by TCRdb on the 5' RACE reads, gives a single entry per CDR3 protein. The data hold approximately 550,000 distinct CDR3 sequences, with roughly 13% observed a single time. The V call is TRBV24-1, the J call TRBJ2-1; D is unclear. The source is a man aged 25-40 years who received the YFV17D yellow fever vaccine. Sample: PBMCs, taken on the day of the yellow fever booster vaccination. For the CDR3, the DNA is TGTGCCACATCTCCCGCTTTAGGGTTGTACAATGAGCAGTTCTTC. It is translated as CATSPALGLYNEQFF.